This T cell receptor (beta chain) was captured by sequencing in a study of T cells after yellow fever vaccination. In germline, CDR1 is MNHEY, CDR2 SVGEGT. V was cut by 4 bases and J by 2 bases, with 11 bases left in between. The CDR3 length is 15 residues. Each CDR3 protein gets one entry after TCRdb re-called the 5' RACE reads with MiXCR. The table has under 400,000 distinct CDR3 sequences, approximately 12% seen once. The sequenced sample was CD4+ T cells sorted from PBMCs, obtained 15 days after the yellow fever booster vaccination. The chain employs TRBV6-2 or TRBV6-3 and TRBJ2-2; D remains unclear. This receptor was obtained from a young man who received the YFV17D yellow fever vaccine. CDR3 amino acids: CASSSVHLNTGELFF. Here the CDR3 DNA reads TGTGCCAGCAGTTCGGTTCATCTTAACACCGGGGAGCTGTTTTTT.